The sequence of this T cell receptor (beta chain) was determined in a study of T cell repertoires in cytomegalovirus infection. One entry per CDR3 protein, called by TCRdb with MiXCR from the reads. The sample consists of about 160,000 distinct CDR3 sequences, roughly a sixth of them appearing once. With 1 base removed from V and 1 base from J, the gap between germline ends came to 4 bases. This CDR3 is built from 13 residues. CDR1 is SGHTA and CDR2 is FQGTGA in the germline V gene. The sample comprised CD8+ T cells from PBMCs. The clonotype was recovered from a human donor in good health (CMV status not recorded). Some clones in this sample may be carry-over from other donors' samples. The V call is TRBV7-3, the J call TRBJ1-1; D gene ambiguous. The CDR3 DNA follows: TGTGCCAGCAGCTTAAATGGGAACACTGAAGCTTTCTTT. This codes for CASSLNGNTEAFF.